The rows below give T cell receptor beta chains drawn from one sample of a study of blood T cell repertoires in COVID-19. Repertoires were generated with immunoSEQ multiplex PCR, while TCRdb's copy carries only in-frame clones and drops some. Of around 100,000 clones listed, around 89% are singletons. The material sequenced was peripheral blood. These receptors came from an elderly woman with acute or convalescent COVID-19. The CDR3 runs from the conserved cysteine through the conserved F or W. Each record gives: clone size, V gene, D gene, J gene, CDR3 DNA, CDR3 protein. A D gene is named only where the DNA matches it firmly. Expanded clones are given a class, and other clones once, few, many or no size at all.

>-|TRBV11-3|TRBD2|TRBJ2-3
TGTGCCAGCAGCTTAGGACTAGCGGGGGTGGATACGCAGTATTTT
CASSLGLAGVDTQYF
>-|TRBV28|TRBD1|TRBJ1-2
TGTGCCAGCAGCCTTAACCCGGGACAGGGATCCGGCTACACCTTC
CASSLNPGQGSGYTF
>-|TRBV5-1|TRBD1|TRBJ1-2
TGCGCCAGCAGCTTGCTGGGACAGGGGGCGAGTGGCTACACCTTC
CASSLLGQGASGYTF
>-|TRBV6-5|-|TRBJ2-7
TGTGCCAGCAGTAAAACAGGCAGCTCCTACGAGCAGTACTTC
CASSKTGSSYEQYF
>-|TRBV27|TRBD1|TRBJ1-2
TGTGCCAGCAGCAGACAGGGAGGCTATGGCTACACCTTC
CASSRQGGYGYTF
>-|TRBV27|TRBD1|TRBJ2-5
TGTGCCAGCAGTTGGGAACAGGGGGGGACCCAGTACTTC
CASSWEQGGTQYF
>few|TRBV18|-|TRBJ1-2
TGTGCCAGCTCACCTCAGGGGAACGGCTACACCTTC
CASSPQGNGYTF
>-|TRBV28|-|TRBJ1-1
TGTGCCAGCAGTCCCTCGGGACAAATGAACACTGAAGCTTTCTTT
CASSPSGQMNTEAFF
>-|TRBV20-1|-|TRBJ1-2
TGCAGTGCTAGTCACCAGGTTGGCAACTATGGCTACACCTTC
CSASHQVGNYGYTF
>-|TRBV6-5|TRBD1|TRBJ1-1
TGTGCCAGCAGGCCGACAGGGGTGAGCACTGAAGCTTTCTTT
CASRPTGVSTEAFF
>-|TRBV7-2|-|TRBJ1-5
TGTGCCAGCAGCTTTAGTGGTGGCAATCAGCCCCAGCATTTT
CASSFSGGNQPQHF
>-|TRBV11-2|TRBD1|TRBJ1-2
TGTGCCAGCAGCTTGCAGGCAGGGGGTAACTATGGCTACACCTTC
CASSLQAGGNYGYTF
>once|TRBV7-3|-|TRBJ2-3
TGTGCCAGCAGCCGCGACGGGGTTGGCACAGATACGCAGTATTTT
CASSRDGVGTDTQYF
>-|TRBV7-7|TRBD2|TRBJ2-1
TGTGCCAGCAGCTTAGATCTAGCGGGGGGGCAGGATGAGCAGTTCTTC
CASSLDLAGGQDEQFF
>-|TRBV11-2|-|TRBJ1-2
TGTGCCAGCAGCCCGCTCCAGGACTTCTATGGCTACACCTTC
CASSPLQDFYGYTF
>-|TRBV28|TRBD1|TRBJ2-2
TGTGCCAGCAGCGCAGGGGGCTTAGACACCGGGGAGCTGTTTTTT
CASSAGGLDTGELFF
>-|TRBV28|-|TRBJ1-4
TGTGCCAGCAGTCCCCAGTGGGGGGGAAGAAAACTGTTTTTT
CASSPQWGGRKLFF
>-|TRBV5-1|TRBD2|TRBJ2-7
TGCGCCAGCAGCGCGGGACTAGCCCCAACCTACGAGCAGTACTTC
CASSAGLAPTYEQYF
>-|TRBV7-9|TRBD1|TRBJ2-4
TGTGCCAGCAGCAAGGGACAGGGGGCTTACATTCAGTACTTC
CASSKGQGAYIQYF
>-|TRBV7-2|-|TRBJ1-5
TGTGCCAGCAGCTTAGGCCCGGGAGGGGATAGCAATCAGCCCCAGCATTTT
CASSLGPGGDSNQPQHF
>-|TRBV24-1|TRBD1|TRBJ1-2
TGTGCCACCAGTGACGGACGACAGGGGAACTATGGCTACACCTTC
CATSDGRQGNYGYTF
>-|TRBV18|TRBD2|TRBJ2-1
TGTGCCAGCTCACACAGCGGGGGGGCCTACAATGAGCAGTTCTTC
CASSHSGGAYNEQFF
>few|TRBV9|-|TRBJ2-3
TGTGCCAGCAGCCCCCGCCCGACTAGTCCAGATACGCAGTATTTT
CASSPRPTSPDTQYF
>-|TRBV19|-|TRBJ1-2
TGTGCCAGTAGTTCGAAGTTAGCTAACTATGGCTACACCTTC
CASSSKLANYGYTF
>-|TRBV6-5|TRBD1|TRBJ1-1
TGTGCCAGCAGTTTCTCGACAGGGACAGGGAACACTGAAGCTTTCTTT
CASSFSTGTGNTEAFF
>once|TRBV19|-|TRBJ1-2
TGTGCCAGTACCCCCTTCTTGGCAGCTAACTATGGCTACACCTTC
CASTPFLAANYGYTF
>-|TRBV11-2|-|TRBJ2-7
TGTGCCAGCAGCTTTTCACCAGCCTACGAGCAGTACTTC
CASSFSPAYEQYF
>-|TRBV6-5|TRBD1|TRBJ2-2
TGTGCCAGCAGTTCCGACAGGGTGACCGGGGAGCTGTTTTTT
CASSSDRVTGELFF
>few|TRBV6-2/TRBV6-3|-|TRBJ2-7
TGTGCCAGCAGTTACTCGGCAGGCCTATACGAGCAGTACTTC
CASSYSAGLYEQYF
>once|TRBV19|-|TRBJ2-7
TGTGCCAGTAGTATCGGGACAAACTACGAGCAGTACTTC
CASSIGTNYEQYF
>-|TRBV7-6|TRBD1|TRBJ2-1
TGTGCCAGCAGCCCGTCGGGACAGGGGTCTTACAATGAGCAGTTCTTC
CASSPSGQGSYNEQFF
>-|TRBV7-2|TRBD1|TRBJ2-7
TGTGCCAGCAGCTTGACAGGGGCCTCCTACGAGCAGTACTTC
CASSLTGASYEQYF
>-|TRBV21-1|-|TRBJ1-1
TGTGCCAGCAGCAAATCGGGGAGGACATCAGGCAGGAACACTGAAGCTTTCTTT
CASSKSGRTSGRNTEAFF
>once|TRBV12-3/TRBV12-4|-|TRBJ1-1
TGTGCCAGCAGTTTAGGAGTGAACACTGAAGCTTTCTTT
CASSLGVNTEAFF
>-|TRBV11-2|-|TRBJ2-3
TGTGCCAGCAGACTGGGGGGTACGCAGTATTTT
CASRLGGTQYF
>-|TRBV13|TRBD2|TRBJ2-4
TGTGCCAGCAGCCGACTAGCGGGGGGGCCAACGGTCAAAAACATTCAGTACTTC
CASSRLAGGPTVKNIQYF
>-|TRBV7-2|-|TRBJ1-6
TGTGCCAGCAGCTTATCGGTACAGATAAATTCACCCCTCCACTTT
CASSLSVQINSPLHF
>-|TRBV9|TRBD1|TRBJ1-2
TGTGCCAGCAGCGATATCGGACAGGGGTTGAGTGGCTACACCTTC
CASSDIGQGLSGYTF
>once|TRBV7-6|TRBD1|TRBJ1-1
TGTGCCAGCAGCTTATGGACAGGACAGAACACTGAAGCTTTCTTT
CASSLWTGQNTEAFF
>-|TRBV10-3|-|TRBJ1-4
TGTGCCATCAGTGAGGGGGCAAACGGTGAAAAACTGTTTTTT
CAISEGANGEKLFF
>-|TRBV7-8|TRBD1|TRBJ1-6
TGTGCCAGCAGCGACGGACAGGGGGGACCCCTCCACTTT
CASSDGQGGPLHF
>-|TRBV6-5|-|TRBJ2-7
TGTGCCAGCAACGGCTACGAGCAGTACTTC
CASNGYEQYF
>-|TRBV2|-|TRBJ2-3
TGTGCCAGCAGTGCCATTGGCAGAAGCACAGATACGCAGTATTTT
CASSAIGRSTDTQYF
>-|TRBV6-2/TRBV6-3|-|TRBJ2-7
TGTGCCAGCAGTTACGGTGGGGGCCTCGAGCAGTACTTC
CASSYGGGLEQYF
>-|TRBV5-1|-|TRBJ2-3
TGCGCCAGCAGCTTTGGGGCGAGCACAGATACGCAGTATTTT
CASSFGASTDTQYF
>once|TRBV20-1|-|TRBJ2-2
TGCAGTGCTAGTTATGGGACTTCGAACACCGGGGAGCTGTTTTTT
CSASYGTSNTGELFF
>-|TRBV7-9|-|TRBJ2-7
TGTGCCAGCAGCTTAGTTGGGCGCCGGGAGGAGCAGTACTTC
CASSLVGRREEQYF
>-|TRBV30|TRBD1|TRBJ2-5
TGTGCCTCGAGGGACAGAGAGACCCAGTACTTC
CASRDRETQYF
>-|TRBV21-1|-|TRBJ2-2
TGTGCCAGCGGCAACGGACAGGGGAATTACACCGGGGAGCTGTTTTTT
CASGNGQGNYTGELFF
>-|TRBV9|-|TRBJ1-1
TGTGCCAGCAGCTTCATCGTGGGGGAGGTCACTGAAGCTTTCTTT
CASSFIVGEVTEAFF
>-|TRBV5-1|-|TRBJ1-4
TGCGCCAGCAGCTTGGCCTCGTCTAATGAAAAACTGTTTTTT
CASSLASSNEKLFF